This TCR beta chain derives from a study of cytomegalovirus exposure and HLA in healthy donors. About the research overall: As released early, the data held 80 million to 90 million unique TCRs from HLA-typed donors.

Study-level findings and limits: Sequencing had likely introduced a cluster of highly shared sequence variants as an artifact. Earlier analysis found most TCR beta V segments productive about 90% or about 30% of the time. Some TCR beta chains (164 of them) were listed as cytomegalovirus-associated.

V shed 1 base, J shed 2 bases, and the junction held 5 bases outside the gene matches. This CDR3 region has 17 residues. In germline, CDR1 is SGHVS, CDR2 FNYEAQ. PCR primers comprised 60 Vbeta and 13 Jbeta primers. The method was immunoSEQ multiplex PCR; TCRdb's version includes in-frame clones alone and lacks a portion of them. The sample gives some 180,000 clones, just under 80% of which show up once; about 1.9% is in the top ten. With respect to this clone: Its specificity is unknown.

The chain recombines TRBV7-6 with TRBJ2-3; 11 bases map to TRBD2. The sample taken for sequencing was PBMCs. The receptor comes from a woman aged 25 to 39 in good health and CMV-seronegative. For the CDR3, the DNA is TGTGCCAGCAGCTTAGGAATTAGCGGGGGGGTCACAGATACGCAGTATTTT. This encodes CASSLGISGGVTDTQYF.